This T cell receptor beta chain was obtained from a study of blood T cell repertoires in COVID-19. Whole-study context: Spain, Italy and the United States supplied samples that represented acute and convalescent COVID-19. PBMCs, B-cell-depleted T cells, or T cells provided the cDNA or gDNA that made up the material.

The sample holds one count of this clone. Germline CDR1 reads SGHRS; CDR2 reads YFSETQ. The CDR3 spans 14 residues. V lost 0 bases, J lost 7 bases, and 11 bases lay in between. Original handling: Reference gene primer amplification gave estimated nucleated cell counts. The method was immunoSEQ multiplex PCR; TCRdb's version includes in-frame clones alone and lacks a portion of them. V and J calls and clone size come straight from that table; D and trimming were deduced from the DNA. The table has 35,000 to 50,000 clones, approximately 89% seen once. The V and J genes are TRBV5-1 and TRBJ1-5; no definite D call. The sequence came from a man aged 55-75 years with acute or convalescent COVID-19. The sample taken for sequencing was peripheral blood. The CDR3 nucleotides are TGCGCCAGCAGCTTGGAGGGCGGGGTCCAGCCCCAGCATTTT. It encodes CASSLEGGVQPQHF.